The 14 T cell receptor beta chains below all came from one sample that was sequenced in a study of cytomegalovirus exposure and HLA in healthy donors. Primers included in the PCR were 60 Vbeta and 13 Jbeta primers. Repertoires were generated with immunoSEQ multiplex PCR, while TCRdb's copy carries only in-frame clones and drops some. The listing records 150,000 or so clones. The specimen was PBMCs. The receptors were sampled from a woman aged 45-65 years in good health and CMV-seronegative.

The chain carries TRBV7-6 and TRBJ2-7, with 7 bases lining up with TRBD2. Trimming took 5 bases from V and 7 from J; bases not matched to a gene: 14. Germline-derived CDR1 and CDR2 are SGHVS and FNYEAQ. The CDR3 contains 15 residues. The CDR3 DNA reads TGTGCCAGCAGCCAAGGAGCGGGGAGCCAAAGGGAGCAGTACTTC. Amino acid sequence: CASSQGAGSQREQYF.

This chain connects TRBV10-3 to TRBJ1-5; D might be TRBD1 (5 bases). V was pared by 8 bases and J by 4 bases, with 9 bases between. Per the germline V gene, CDR1 is ENHRY and CDR2 is SYGVKD. This CDR3 has 12 amino acids. CDR3 residues: CAIGDRNQPQHF. CDR3 nucleotide sequence: TGTGCCATCGGAGACAGAAATCAGCCCCAGCATTTT.

The genes are TRBV7-3 and TRBJ2-5, with D tentatively TRBD2 (6 bases). This CDR3 contains 15 residues. The germline V gene has CDR1 SGHTA and CDR2 FQGTGA. The germline V and J ends were trimmed by 1 base and 5 bases, with 14 bases remaining between them. In DNA, the CDR3 is TGTGCCAGCAGCTTAAGCATGGGTGGAGGGGAGACCCAGTACTTC. It codes for CASSLSMGGGETQYF.

On this clone: This sample also contains other DNA sequences that code for the same CDR3. The chain is built from TRBV5-1 and TRBJ1-3; TRBD1 is a possible D gene (5 bases). The CDR3 consists of 16 residues. V was clipped by 0 bases and J by 0 bases, with 10 bases between them. Germline-derived CDR1 and CDR2 are SGHRS and YFSETQ. The CDR3 DNA follows: TGCGCCAGCAGCTTGGGACAGCCGAGCTCTGGAAACACCATATATTTT. As protein: CASSLGQPSSGNTIYF.

The chain joins TRBV4-1 to TRBJ1-6; D is undetermined. Germline V gives CDR1 MGHRA, CDR2 YSYEKL. This CDR3 region has 13 residues. Trimming removed 4 bases at V and 7 bases at J, with 8 bases between. CDR3 bases: TGCGCCAGCAGCCGCCCCCAGAATTCACCCCTCCACTTT. Amino acids: CASSRPQNSPLHF.

The genes are TRBV4-1 and TRBJ2-5; D is ambiguous. Germline loops: CDR1 MGHRA, CDR2 YSYEKL. V lost 4 bases to trimming and J lost 8 bases, with 14 bases between them. This CDR3 contains 13 residues. CDR3 amino acids: CASSPGSSSTQYF. The CDR3 DNA reads TGCGCCAGCAGCCCCGGTTCGAGTTCCACCCAGTACTTC.

The chain uses TRBV5-1 and TRBJ1-5; D uncertain. Looked up from germline, CDR1 is SGHRS and CDR2 is YFSETQ. Trimming stripped 4 bases from V and 3 bases from J, with 11 bases between. This CDR3 is built from 14 residues. The CDR3 region is CASSQTGINQPQHF. The DNA of the CDR3 is TGCGCCAGCAGCCAGACCGGGATCAATCAGCCCCAGCATTTT.

CDR3 region: CASSLAVRNTGELFF. In nucleotides, the CDR3 is TGTGCCAGCAGCTTGGCGGTTAGGAACACCGGGGAGCTGTTTTTT. The chain uses TRBV5-4 and TRBJ2-2; D call uncertain. This CDR3 is 15 amino acids long. Germline V lookup: CDR1 SGHNT, CDR2 YYREEE (reference sequence). The V and J ends lost 0 bases and 1 base respectively, with 7 bases between them.

The chain combines TRBV30 with TRBJ1-1; tentative D call: TRBD1 (5 bases). The CDR3 consists of 13 residues. V shed 2 bases and J shed 1 base, with 8 bases lying between them. Germline V lookup: CDR1 GTSNPN, CDR2 SVGIG (reference sequence). DNA for the CDR3: TGTGCCTGGAGTATTCAGGGGAACACTGAAGCTTTCTTT. This translates into CAWSIQGNTEAFF.

The chain carries TRBV6-5 and TRBJ1-1, with D possibly TRBD1 on 5 matching bases. The germline V gene has CDR1 MNHEY and CDR2 SVGAGI. This CDR3 has 13 amino acids. Trimming cost V 8 bases and J 6 bases, with 16 bases left between them. CDR3 protein: CASRQNVGAEAFF. CDR3 nucleotide sequence: TGTGCCAGCCGACAGAACGTAGGGGCTGAAGCTTTCTTT.

The V and J genes are TRBV11-2 and TRBJ1-2; perhaps TRBD1 as D (5 bases). The CDR3 is made up of 15 amino acids. Germline-derived CDR1 and CDR2 are SGHAT and FQNNGV. V dropped 2 bases and J dropped 1 base, with 11 bases sitting between them. The CDR3 reads CASSLTTGVNYGYTF. The CDR3 nucleotides are TGTGCCAGCAGCTTAACCACGGGGGTTAACTATGGCTACACCTTC.

The rearrangement links TRBV5-4 to TRBJ2-7, with TRBD2 as a possible D gene (6 bases). The germline CDR1 and CDR2 sequences are SGHNT and YYREEE (reference sequence). The CDR3 extends over 13 amino acids. V lost 4 bases and J lost 3, with 11 bases in between. CDR3 sequence reads: CASSIRGYYEQYF. As DNA, the CDR3 is TGTGCCAGCAGCATACGGGGGTACTACGAGCAGTACTTC.

The gene calls are TRBV11-2 and TRBJ2-3; TRBD1 matches at 9 bases. The CDR3 is 16 amino acids. Germline V gene data show CDR1 as SGHAT and CDR2 as FQNNGV. Unmatched junction bases numbered 2, after V lost 0 bases and J lost 1 base. This CDR3 is CASSLDRTGGTDTQYF. The CDR3 DNA follows: TGTGCCAGCAGCTTAGATAGGACAGGGGGCACAGATACGCAGTATTTT.

The rearrangement links TRBV4-1 to TRBJ2-2; D is perhaps TRBD1 (5 bases). CDR3 length: 14 amino acids. CDR1 is MGHRA and CDR2 is YSYEKL in the germline V gene. Trimming removed 5 bases from V and 5 bases from J, with 12 bases in between. The CDR3 region is CASSYSQGTGELFF. The CDR3 region has the DNA TGCGCCAGCAGCTACTCGCAGGGTACCGGGGAGCTGTTTTTT.